These 16 T cell receptor beta chains share one sample of origin, sequenced in a study of cytomegalovirus exposure and HLA in healthy donors. Some clones are missing from TCRdb's copy, which holds only in-frame ones; the method was immunoSEQ multiplex PCR. The sample has 200,000 to 250,000 clones; 75% to 90% are singletons. Sequencing was carried out using PBMCs. The receptors come from a woman aged 18-29 years in good health and CMV-seronegative.

The V gene is TRBV7-6, the J gene TRBJ2-2; either TRBD1 or TRBD2 may fit D (5 bases each). The germline CDR1 and CDR2 sequences are SGHVS and FNYEAQ. The length of the CDR3 is 15 residues. V was cut by 5 bases and J by 2 bases, with 12 bases left in between. The CDR3 here is CASSMGTGNTGELFF. The CDR3 coding sequence is TGTGCCAGCAGCATGGGGACGGGAAACACCGGGGAGCTGTTTTTT.

This clone occurred a few times. The chain couples TRBV19 to TRBJ1-5; D unresolved. The CDR3 covers 15 residues. The V and J ends lost 6 bases and 0 bases respectively, with 12 bases between them. Germline CDR1 is LNHDA and CDR2 is SQIVND (reference sequence). The DNA of the CDR3 is TGTGCCAGTAGCACGGGGAAAAATAGCAATCAGCCCCAGCATTTT. Translation: CASSTGKNSNQPQHF.

The chain uses TRBV9 and TRBJ2-7, with 8 bases identical to TRBD2. The germline gives CDR1 SGDLS, CDR2 YYNGEE. The CDR3 spans 14 residues. Unmatched junction bases numbered 7, after V lost 3 bases and J lost 5 bases. The CDR3 region is CASSARTSWDEQYF. Written as DNA, the CDR3 is TGTGCCAGCAGCGCCCGGACTAGCTGGGACGAGCAGTACTTC. Complete variable domain (other parts from reference TRBV9 and TRBJ2-7): DSGVTQTPKHLITATGQRVTLRCSPRSGDLSVYWYQQSLDQGLQFLIQYYNGEERAKGNILERFSAQQFPDLHSELNLSSLELGDSALYFCASSARTSWDEQYFGPGTRLTVT.

The sample holds one count of this clone. The chain has TRBV2 and TRBJ1-1, with 8 bases matching TRBD1. V lost 5 bases and J lost 0; bases outside the gene matches: 2. CDR3 size: 14 residues. Germline CDR1 reads SNHLY; CDR2 reads FYNNEI. As DNA, the CDR3 is TGTGCCAGCAGTCCGACAGGGGTGAACACTGAAGCTTTCTTT. Translated: CASSPTGVNTEAFF.

Notes on this clone: At the DNA level, this CDR3 is encoded by other sequences in the same sample as well. This chain joins TRBV18 and TRBJ2-5, with D possibly matching TRBD1 (6 bases). The germline gives CDR1 KGHSH, CDR2 LQKENI. The CDR3 totals 13 residues. V was clipped by 3 bases and J by 2 bases, with 7 bases between them. The CDR3 here is CASSPGQQETQYF. CDR3 coding DNA: TGTGCCAGCTCACCTGGACAGCAAGAGACCCAGTACTTC.

The genes are TRBV5-1 and TRBJ2-7, with 8 positions matching TRBD1. This CDR3 region has 16 residues. Germline CDR1 and CDR2: SGHRS and YFSETQ. The trim removed 0 bases at V and 5 bases at J, leaving 10 bases unmatched. Here the CDR3 DNA reads TGCGCCAGCAGCTTGGGCGGGACAGGCGGATCGAACGAGCAGTACTTC. Residues: CASSLGGTGGSNEQYF. Using reference TRBV5-1 and TRBJ2-7 for the parts outside the CDR3, the full variable domain is KAGVTQTPRYLIKTRGQQVTLSCSPISGHRSVSWYQQTPGQGLQFLFEYFSETQRNKGNFPGRFSGRQFSNSRSEMNVSTLELGDSALYLCASSLGGTGGSNEQYFGPGTRLTVT.

The chain recombines TRBV5-4 with TRBJ1-6, with a possible D match to TRBD1 (5 bases). V shed 0 bases and J shed 6 bases, with 10 bases lying between them. Germline CDR1 reads SGHNT; CDR2 reads YYREEE (reference sequence). This CDR3 has 15 amino acids. This CDR3 is CASSLGSRVNSPLHF. Written as DNA, the CDR3 is TGTGCCAGCAGCTTGGGCAGCAGGGTTAATTCACCCCTCCACTTT.

The chain employs TRBV28 and TRBJ2-7; 8 bases line up with TRBD1. The germline V gene has CDR1 MDHEN and CDR2 SYDVKM. This CDR3 spans 15 amino acids. The V segment lost 8 bases and the J segment 2 bases; nucleotides outside the gene matches: 11. The DNA for the CDR3 is TGTGCCAGCTCCTCACACGGGACAGGAGCCTACGAGCAGTACTTC. Its translation is CASSSHGTGAYEQYF.

The J gene is TRBJ2-2, the V gene TRBV28, with 8 bases that match TRBD1. V was clipped by 4 bases and J by 0 bases; unmatched bases: 4. This CDR3 has 16 residues. Germline CDR1 MDHEN, CDR2 SYDVKM. The CDR3 sequence is CASSSPQGANTGELFF. CDR3 DNA: TGTGCCAGCAGTTCCCCACAGGGGGCGAACACCGGGGAGCTGTTTTTT. Full variable domain (missing parts from reference TRBV28 and TRBJ2-2): DVKVTQSSRYLVKRTGEKVFLECVQDMDHENMFWYRQDPGLGLRLIYFSYDVKMKEKGDIPEGYSVSREKKERFSLILESASTNQTSMYLCASSSPQGANTGELFFGEGSRLTVL.

The chain couples TRBV5-1 to TRBJ1-4; 7 nucleotides align to TRBD1. Germline V gene sequence: CDR1 SGHRS, CDR2 YFSETQ. V lost 4 bases and J lost 5; bases outside the gene matches: 8. CDR3 length: 15 amino acids. CDR3 protein: CASSPAGRGNEKLFF. CDR3 nucleotides: TGCGCCAGCAGCCCCGCTGGCAGGGGGAATGAAAAACTGTTTTTT.

This chain links TRBV27 with TRBJ2-3; TRBD2 aligns across 10 bases. CDR1 is MNHEY, CDR2 SMNVEV, per germline (reference sequence). The CDR3 is made up of 17 amino acids. J lost 3 bases, V lost 2 bases, and 8 bases had no gene match. CDR3: CASSLRIAGGRTDTQYF. In DNA, the CDR3 is TGTGCCAGCAGTTTACGGATAGCGGGGGGCCGGACAGATACGCAGTATTTT.

The gene calls are TRBV5-1 and TRBJ2-5; the match to TRBD1 covers 8 bases. The CDR3 loop spans 15 amino acids. Per the germline V gene, CDR1 is SGHRS and CDR2 is YFSETQ. V trimming: 4 bases; J trimming: 3 bases; junction bases outside the gene matches: 8. The CDR3 sequence: CASSGLGTGKETQYF. For the CDR3, the DNA is TGCGCCAGCAGCGGGCTCGGGACAGGAAAAGAGACCCAGTACTTC.

This clone was recorded once. The chain joins TRBV27 to TRBJ1-1, with 7 bases lining up with TRBD1. The length of the CDR3 is 14 residues. Per germline, CDR1 MNHEY and CDR2 SMNVEV (reference sequence). J was trimmed by 0 bases and V by 3 bases; bases with no gene match: 1. Written as DNA, the CDR3 is TGTGCCAGCAGTTTCAGGGGGTTGAACACTGAAGCTTTCTTT. Translated: CASSFRGLNTEAFF.

The chain joins TRBV2 to TRBJ1-1; the D is unclear. The CDR3 consists of 13 residues. V was pared by 7 bases and J by 4 bases, with 13 bases between. Germline values: CDR1 SNHLY, CDR2 FYNNEI. The CDR3 is CASIVESTTEAFF. The DNA for the CDR3 is TGTGCCAGCATCGTTGAAAGTACCACTGAAGCTTTCTTT.

The CDR3 coding sequence is TGTGCCATCAGCCAGGGGAGCCGGACAGGGGGTCAGCCCCAGCATTTT. This encodes CAISQGSRTGGQPQHF. The chain joins TRBV10-3 to TRBJ1-5; 10 bases fit TRBD1. The CDR3 is made up of 16 amino acids. Germline CDR1 is ENHRY and CDR2 is SYGVKD. V was pared by 6 bases and J by 6 bases, with 11 bases of the junction left unmatched.

This clone came up once. V is TRBV6-5 and J is TRBJ1-4; 7 bases map to TRBD1. After removal of 4 bases from V and 3 bases from J, the junction contained 2 bases not matched to a gene. The CDR3 length is 14 residues. The germline CDR1 and CDR2 sequences are MNHEY and SVGAGI. CDR3 nucleotide sequence: TGTGCCAGCAGTTCAGGACAGGCTAATGAAAAACTGTTTTTT. It codes for CASSSGQANEKLFF.